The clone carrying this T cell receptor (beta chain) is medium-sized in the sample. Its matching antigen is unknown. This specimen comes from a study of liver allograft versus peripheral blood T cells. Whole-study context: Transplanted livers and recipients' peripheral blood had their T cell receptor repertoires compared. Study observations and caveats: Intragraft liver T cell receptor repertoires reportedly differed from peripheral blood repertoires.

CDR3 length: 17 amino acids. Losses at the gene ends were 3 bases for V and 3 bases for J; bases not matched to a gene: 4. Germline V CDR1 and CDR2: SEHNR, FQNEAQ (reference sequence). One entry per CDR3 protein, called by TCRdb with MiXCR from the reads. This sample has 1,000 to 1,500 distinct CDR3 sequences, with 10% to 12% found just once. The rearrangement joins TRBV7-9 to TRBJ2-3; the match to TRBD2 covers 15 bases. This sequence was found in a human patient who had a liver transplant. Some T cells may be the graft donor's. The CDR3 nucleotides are TGTGCCAGCAGCTTGGGGGGACTAGCGGGAGGTACAGATACGCAGTATTTT. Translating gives CASSLGGLAGGTDTQYF.